The present T cell receptor beta chain was sequenced within a study of shared clonotypes between healthy human individuals. Background on the study: A couple of women and a few men aged 18 to 49 served as donors.

The germline V gene encodes CDR1 SGHAT and CDR2 FQNNGV. The CDR3 contains 14 residues. Trimming shortened V by 4 bases and J by 6 bases, and 12 bases separated the two germline ends. Genomic DNA of each subset was evenly split across several immunoSEQ plates. Assay: immunoSEQ multiplex PCR; the TCRdb copy retains only in-frame clones and omits some. The table shows roughly 1,600,000 clones, with 98% to 99% occurring only once. The chain is built from TRBV11-2 and TRBJ2-2, with D tentatively TRBD1 (6 bases). The material sequenced was naive CD4+ T cells sorted from blood. Subset reported: CD45RA+ positively selected. This clonotype was sampled from a man aged 25 to 45 in good health. The CDR3 protein is CASSSPGDPGELFF. CDR3 nucleotides: TGTGCCAGCAGCTCCCCAGGGGATCCCGGGGAGCTGTTTTTT.